This TCR beta chain was retrieved from a study of CD8 T cells in ankylosing spondylitis. From germline, CDR1 is DFQATT and CDR2 SNEGSKA (reference sequence). V was clipped by 4 bases and J by 4 bases, with 13 bases between them. The CDR3 contains 13 residues. For TCR beta, libraries came from quantitative 5'-RACE with molecular barcodes. TCRdb re-called the 5' RACE reads through MiXCR, storing one row per CDR3 protein. The repertoire holds 450,000 to 550,000 distinct CDR3 sequences, with about 5.4% as singletons. Overall study findings and caveats: In ankylosing spondylitis blood, a motif of roughly eight highly homologous TCR beta variants appeared characteristic.

In this sample, this clonotype turned up many times. Its antigen is still unknown. The rearrangement joins TRBV20-1 to TRBJ1-2, with a weak D call TRBD1 (5 bases). The clonotype was recovered from a male donor with ankylosing spondylitis. Sequenced: blood, either unsorted or a sorted T cell fraction (not recorded which). The CDR3 spells CSATRTSTYGYTF. DNA for the CDR3: TGCAGTGCTACTCGGACATCAACCTATGGCTACACCTTC.